This is a list of T cell receptor delta chains from one sample in a study of Vδ1+ human thymocytes. TCRdb re-processed the multiplex PCR reads via CATT. The sample holds around 19,000 delta-chain clones, roughly 8% seen once. Sequencing input: Vdelta1+ gamma-delta thymocytes from the thymus. The source of these receptors is a child under two years old who had congenital heart surgery. The CDR3 runs from the conserved cysteine through the conserved F or W. The order of the fields is clone size, D gene, V gene, J gene, CDR3 protein, CDR3 DNA. The D gene is left open where the match is weak. Clone size is stated in some rows and not others, as once, few, many or a class when expanded.

clone size: few; D gene: .; V gene: TRDV1; J gene: TRDJ1; CDR3 protein: CALGGRVNDKLIF; CDR3 DNA: TGTGCTCTTGGGGGCCGTGTGAACGATAAACTCATCTTT
clone size: few; D gene: .; V gene: TRDV2; J gene: TRDJ1; CDR3 protein: CACDTSFLWLGDKLIF; CDR3 DNA: TGTGCCTGTGACACCTCATTTCTTTGGCTAGGGGATAAACTCATCTTT
clone size: few; D gene: TRDD3; V gene: TRDV1; J gene: TRDJ1; CDR3 protein: CALGKRLQGDTDKLIF; CDR3 DNA: TGTGCTCTTGGGAAACGCCTACAAGGGGATACGGATAAACTCATCTTT
clone size: .; D gene: TRDD3; V gene: TRDV1; J gene: TRDJ2; CDR3 protein: CALGENRRGIRKTPMTAQLFF; CDR3 DNA: TGTGCTCTTGGGGAAAATAGGAGGGGGATACGCAAAACGCCAATGACAGCACAACTCTTCTTT
clone size: .; D gene: TRDD3; V gene: TRDV1; J gene: TRDJ1; CDR3 protein: CALGELRPTLTGGDRTDKLIF; CDR3 DNA: TGTGCTCTTGGGGAACTAAGGCCTACCCTTACTGGGGGCGACAGGACCGATAAACTCATCTTT
clone size: few; D gene: TRDD3; V gene: TRDV1; J gene: TRDJ1; CDR3 protein: CALAPWPWTGGSPFLTDKLIF; CDR3 DNA: TGTGCTCTTGCCCCGTGGCCTTGGACTGGGGGATCCCCTTTTCTCACCGATAAACTCATCTTT
clone size: .; D gene: TRDD3; V gene: TRDV1; J gene: TRDJ1; CDR3 protein: CALGELLQGDKVPYTDKLIF; CDR3 DNA: TGTGCTCTTGGGGAACTCTTACAAGGGGATAAGGTTCCGTACACCGATAAACTCATCTTT
clone size: few; D gene: TRDD3; V gene: TRDV1; J gene: TRDJ1; CDR3 protein: CALGERSFRGINTDKLIF; CDR3 DNA: TGTGCTCTTGGGGAACGGTCCTTTCGGGGGATAAATACCGATAAACTCATCTTT
clone size: .; D gene: TRDD3; V gene: TRDV1; J gene: TRDJ1; CDR3 protein: CALGRLGVSATDKLIF; CDR3 DNA: TGTGCTCTTGGTCGCCTGGGGGTCTCTGCTACCGATAAACTCATCTTT
clone size: few; D gene: .; V gene: TRDV1; J gene: TRDJ1; CDR3 protein: CALGSILPTGGYTDKLIF; CDR3 DNA: TGTGCTCTTGGGTCAATCCTTCCTACTGGGGGTTACACCGATAAACTCATCTTT
clone size: .; D gene: .; V gene: TRDV1; J gene: TRDJ1; CDR3 protein: CALGDRIFTFLRTGGSPYTDKLIF; CDR3 DNA: TGTGCTCTTGGGGACCGAATTTTCACCTTCCTACGGACTGGGGGATCCCCGTACACCGATAAACTCATCTTT
clone size: .; D gene: TRDD3; V gene: TRDV1; J gene: TRDJ1; CDR3 protein: CALGEKESLPYWGDYTDKLIF; CDR3 DNA: TGTGCTCTTGGGGAAAAGGAGTCCCTCCCCTACTGGGGGGATTACACCGATAAACTCATCTTT
clone size: few; D gene: TRDD3; V gene: TRDV1; J gene: TRDJ1; CDR3 protein: CALGELGGLGADKLIF; CDR3 DNA: TGTGCTCTTGGGGAACTGGGAGGACTGGGGGCCGATAAACTCATCTTT
clone size: .; D gene: TRDD3; V gene: TRDV1; J gene: TRDJ1; CDR3 protein: CALGPLGGIRGELIF; CDR3 DNA: TGTGCTCTTGGGCCTCTAGGGGGGATACGCGGGGAACTCATCTTT
clone size: few; D gene: TRDD3; V gene: TRDV1; J gene: TRDJ1; CDR3 protein: CALGELGLFTAGIRGYTDKLIF; CDR3 DNA: TGTGCTCTTGGGGAACTGGGCCTATTCACCGCGGGGATACGGGGATACACCGATAAACTCATCTTT
clone size: few; D gene: .; V gene: TRDV1; J gene: TRDJ1; CDR3 protein: CALGERGGIVTDKLIF; CDR3 DNA: TGTGCTCTTGGGGAAAGGGGAGGTATCGTCACCGATAAACTCATCTTT